A selection of T cell receptor beta chains follows, all from one sample in a study of T cell responses to AZD1222 COVID-19 vaccine. Profiling relied on immunoSEQ multiplex PCR, and the TCRdb table lists in-frame clones only, not all of them. The sample yields some 140,000 clones, 80% to 95% seen once. The starting material was peripheral blood, obtained 28 days after the second AZD1222 dose. The receptors come from an adult who received the AZD1222 COVID-19 vaccine. Both conserved end residues are part of each CDR3. D genes are given only for firm matches. A clone size is listed for some rows: how often the clone was seen (once, few, many), or a class if it is expanded.

abundance	v_gene	j_gene	d_gene	CDR3nt	CDR3aa
NA	TRBV2	TRBJ1-5	NA	TGTGCCAGCGAACAAGGACCTAATCAGCCCCAGCATTTT	CASEQGPNQPQHF
NA	TRBV7-9	TRBJ1-2	TRBD1	TGTGCCAGCAGCCCATGGGGACAGGGGAATGGCTACACCTTC	CASSPWGQGNGYTF
NA	TRBV11-2	TRBJ1-2	NA	TGTGCCAGCAGCTTTAATCTTCAAGGCTACACCTTC	CASSFNLQGYTF
NA	TRBV6-6	TRBJ1-1	TRBD1	TGTGCCAGCAGCACACGGTTACAGGGGGTTGAAGCTTTCTTT	CASSTRLQGVEAFF
NA	TRBV5-6	TRBJ1-2	TRBD1	TGTGCCAGCAGCTCGGGACAGAGGTATGGCTACACCTTC	CASSSGQRYGYTF
NA	TRBV27	TRBJ1-1	TRBD1	TGTGCCAGCAGTTTATCGACAGGGGCGAACACTGAAGCTTTCTTT	CASSLSTGANTEAFF
once	TRBV28	TRBJ2-3	TRBD1	TGTGCCAGCAGTCCTAGGGACAGGGGAGGAGATACGCAGTATTTT	CASSPRDRGGDTQYF
few	TRBV3-1/TRBV3-2	TRBJ2-7	TRBD1	TGTGCCAGCAGTCTTACCGGGACAGACGAGCAGTACTTC	CASSLTGTDEQYF
NA	TRBV19	TRBJ2-3	TRBD2	TGTGCCAGTAGTATAGGAGCGGGAGGTACAGATACGCAGTATTTT	CASSIGAGGTDTQYF
once	TRBV21-1	TRBJ2-1	NA	TGTGCCCCCCCTCCGGGCTCCTACAATGAGCAGTTCTTC	CAPPPGSYNEQFF
once	TRBV6-5	TRBJ1-1	NA	TGTGCCAGCACCACGACGCAGGGGTCCACTGAAGCTTTCTTT	CASTTTQGSTEAFF
NA	TRBV25-1	TRBJ1-3	NA	TGTGCCAGCAGTAGGGGAGTGGGCGGAGACACCATATATTTT	CASSRGVGGDTIYF
NA	TRBV2	TRBJ1-5	NA	TGTGCCAGCAGGGACACCGGAGGTGGCAATCAGCCCCAGCATTTT	CASRDTGGGNQPQHF
NA	TRBV7-2	TRBJ2-1	NA	TGTGCCAGCAGCCCCGCGGGTAGCTTCTCCTACAATGAGCAGTTCTTC	CASSPAGSFSYNEQFF
once	TRBV18	TRBJ2-1	NA	TGTGCCAGCTCCTCATACAATGAGCAGTTCTTC	CASSSYNEQFF
NA	TRBV19	TRBJ1-6	TRBD1	TGTGCCAGTAGCATCGCGGGACAGAGATATAATTCACCCCTCCACTTT	CASSIAGQRYNSPLHF
NA	TRBV11-3	TRBJ2-1	TRBD2	TGTGCCAGCAGCTTGGCCCGGACTAGCGGGGGCTACAATGAGCAGTTCTTC	CASSLARTSGGYNEQFF
NA	TRBV7-3	TRBJ2-7	NA	TGTGCCAGCAGCCCCTCCCCGGGGAACTCCCAGTACTTC	CASSPSPGNSQYF
NA	TRBV6-4	TRBJ1-1	TRBD1	TGTGCCAGCAGTAGAGAGAGGGGGCGAACTGAAGCTTTCTTT	CASSRERGRTEAFF
NA	TRBV7-9	TRBJ1-3	NA	TGTGCCAGCAGCTTAGGCGCGGGGAAAGGAAACACCATATATTTT	CASSLGAGKGNTIYF
NA	TRBV7-3	TRBJ2-1	TRBD2	TGTGCCAGCAGCTTAGCGGTAGCGGGGAACAATGAGCAGTTCTTC	CASSLAVAGNNEQFF
NA	TRBV11-3	TRBJ2-3	TRBD1	TGTGCCAGCAGCCTCACGGGACAGGGAGTTCGGGATACGCAGTATTTT	CASSLTGQGVRDTQYF